This T cell receptor (beta chain) was captured by sequencing in a study of CD8 T cells in Susac syndrome. RNA, at about 0.45 to 1 ug, was reverse transcribed with random hexamers. MiXCR, applied by TCRdb to the immunoSEQ multiplex PCR reads, yields one record per CDR3 protein. The sample lists roughly 140,000 distinct CDR3 sequences, 95% to 96% occurring once. Germline CDR1 SGHDN, CDR2 FVKESK. Trimming removed 0 bases from V and 14 bases from J; junction bases left unmatched: 13. The CDR3 is made up of 16 amino acids. The rearrangement uses TRBV14 and TRBJ2-1, with 10 bases aligning to TRBD2. Sequencing was done on a sample of CD8+ T cells from PBMCs. The sequence derives from a human donor with multiple sclerosis. The CDR3 sequence: CASSQDLSSGGSPEFF. In DNA, the CDR3 is TGTGCCAGCAGCCAAGATCTAAGTAGCGGGGGGTCCCCTGAGTTCTTC.